This TCR beta chain stems from a study of a mutant IDH1 vaccine in newly diagnosed glioma. Overall study: Eight vaccinations reached patients in weeks 1, 3, 5, 7, 11, 15, 19 and 23. Treated patients showed a male proportion of around 62%, a female proportion of 37.5%, and a mean age of approximately 40 years. Prior therapy was radiotherapy, temozolomide, or both; most received both. Patients received vaccination from 4-6 weeks after radiotherapy alone, or with temozolomide cycles.

Described time point: week 5, during vaccination. Vaccine doses each comprised 300 ug of mutant IDH1 20-mer peptide, with topical imiquimod. Produced via immunoSEQ multiplex PCR; TCRdb's table is partial and in-frame only. The sample consists of roughly 50,000 clones, around 81% of them appearing once. The CDR3 has 13 residues. Trimming removed 4 bases from V and 6 bases from J, with 12 bases in between. The germline V gene has CDR1 MNHEY and CDR2 SMNVEV (reference sequence). About this clone itself: What it binds is unknown.

The sequence was obtained from a man aged 30-40 years with glioma. The material sequenced was PBMCs, taken from a glioma patient whose treatment included an IDH1 peptide vaccine. This rearrangement joins TRBV27 to TRBJ1-1; no clear D gene. The CDR3 DNA sequence: TGTGCCAGCAGTTCTAACAGAGTCGCTGAAGCTTTCTTT. Translating it yields CASSSNRVAEAFF.